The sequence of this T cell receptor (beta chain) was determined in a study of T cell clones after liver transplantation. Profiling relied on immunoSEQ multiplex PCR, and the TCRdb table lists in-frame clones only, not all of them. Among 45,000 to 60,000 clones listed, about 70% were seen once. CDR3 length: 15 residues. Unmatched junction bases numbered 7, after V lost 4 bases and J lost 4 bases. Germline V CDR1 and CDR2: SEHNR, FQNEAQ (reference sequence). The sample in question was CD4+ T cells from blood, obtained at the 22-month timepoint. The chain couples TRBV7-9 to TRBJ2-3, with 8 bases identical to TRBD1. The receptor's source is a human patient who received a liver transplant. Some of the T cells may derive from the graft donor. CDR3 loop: CASSSSGGMADTQYF. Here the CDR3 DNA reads TGTGCCAGCAGCTCGTCAGGGGGCATGGCAGATACGCAGTATTTT.